This TCR beta chain originates from a study of T cell clusters in autoimmune cytopenias. Study-wide points: No cluster-lack signature appeared between secondary cytopenia and chronic lymphocytic leukemia patients, apparently due to lymphoma masking. TRB repertoire shifts in secondary cytopenia and chronic lymphocytic leukemia mostly reflected lymphoma, not autoimmunity.

As to this clonotype: Its antigen remains unidentified.

TRB rearrangements were amplified by touch-down multiplex PCR with mixed TRB-A/B primers. Each CDR3 protein gets one entry in TCRdb, which reprocessed the multiplex PCR reads and gives no DNA. The sample has about 15,000 distinct CDR3 sequences. There are 16 residues in the CDR3. Approximately 36,000 genome equivalents of blood DNA were amplified for TRB. This chain connects TRBV12-3 or TRBV12-4 to TRBJ2-3; without DNA, the TCRdb call of TRBD2 cannot be checked. The material sequenced was peripheral blood. This clonotype originated in a human donor with an autoimmune cytopenia or autoimmune hepatitis (not recorded which). Here the CDR3 reads CASSLELAGGGDTQYF.